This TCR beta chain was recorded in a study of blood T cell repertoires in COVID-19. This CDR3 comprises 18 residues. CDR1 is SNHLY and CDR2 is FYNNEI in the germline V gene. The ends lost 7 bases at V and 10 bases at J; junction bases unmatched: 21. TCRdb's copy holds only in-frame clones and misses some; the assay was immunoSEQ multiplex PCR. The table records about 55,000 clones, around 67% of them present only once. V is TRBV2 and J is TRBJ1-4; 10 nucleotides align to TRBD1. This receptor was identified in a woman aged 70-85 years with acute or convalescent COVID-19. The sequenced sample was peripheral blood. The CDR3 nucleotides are TGTGCCAGCACCACCGGGACAGGGGCGACCCGGGGGAGTGGAAAACTGTTTTTT. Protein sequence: CASTTGTGATRGSGKLFF. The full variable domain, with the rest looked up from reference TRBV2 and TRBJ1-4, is EPEVTQTPSHQVTQMGQEVILRCVPISNHLYFYWYRQILGQKVEFLVSFYNNEISEKSEIFDDQFSVERPDGSNFTLKIRSTKLEDSAMYFCASTTGTGATRGSGKLFFGSGTQLSVL.